This T cell receptor (beta chain) is from a study of CD8 T cells in ankylosing spondylitis. General observations from the study: The authors reported significant enrichment of disease-linked clones in matched ankylosing spondylitis synovial fluid. The disease-linked clones had a CD8+ phenotype and low blood frequencies.

Worth noting for this clonotype: Antigen specificity is unknown.

Scientists made TCR beta libraries using quantitative 5'-RACE with molecular barcodes. MiXCR, applied by TCRdb to the 5' RACE reads, yields one record per CDR3 protein. The sample lists about 220,000 distinct CDR3 sequences; about 26% were seen once. The CDR3 runs to 16 residues. Per germline, CDR1 DFQATT and CDR2 SNEGSKA (reference sequence). V lost 3 bases and J lost 6; bases outside the gene matches: 8. This clonotype was sampled from a male donor with ankylosing spondylitis or in good health (not recorded which). The sample comprised blood, either unsorted or a sorted T cell fraction (not recorded which). The V gene is TRBV20-1, the J gene TRBJ2-3; 14 positions agree with TRBD2. The CDR3 region is CSAREGLAGASDTQYF. CDR3 nucleotide sequence: TGCAGTGCTAGGGAGGGACTAGCGGGAGCATCGGATACGCAGTATTTT.